This T cell receptor (beta chain) was retrieved from a study of blood T cell repertoires in COVID-19. V shed 5 bases and J 0 bases; nucleotides not matched to a gene: 8. In germline, CDR1 is KGHDR, CDR2 SFDVKD. The CDR3 is 19 residues long. The table came from immunoSEQ multiplex PCR; TCRdb's copy has only in-frame clones and leaves some out. The table records 100,000 to 150,000 clones, 55% to 75% of them present only once. The sequenced material came from peripheral blood. The genes are TRBV24-1 and TRBJ2-3; 15 bases agree with TRBD2. The receptor's source is a woman between 70 and 85 years old with acute or convalescent COVID-19. Written as DNA, the CDR3 is TGTGCCACCAGTGCCACCGGGACTAGCGGGGGGTATAGCACAGATACGCAGTATTTT. Amino acid sequence: CATSATGTSGGYSTDTQYF.